The 13 T cell receptor beta chains in this list originate from one sample, sequenced in a study of CD8+ T cells in alopecia areata. Treatment given: oral pan-JAK inhibitor, 5-10 mg twice daily. RNA extraction and reverse transcription yielded cDNA as sequencing template. The method was immunoSEQ multiplex PCR; TCRdb's version includes in-frame clones alone and lacks a portion of them. This table holds about 140,000 clones, 80% to 90% found once. The sequences come from CD8+ T cells sorted from blood, collected at week 4, from a patient treated with tofacitinib. All receptors come from a human donor with alopecia areata.

The chain couples TRBV4-1 to TRBJ2-7; 8 nucleotides line up with TRBD2. Looked up from germline, CDR1 is MGHRA and CDR2 is YSYEKL. The CDR3 has 14 amino acids. The V gene end was trimmed by 4 bases and the J gene end by 7 bases; junction bases not matched to a gene: 9. Here the CDR3 reads CASSPREGTREQYF. The CDR3 nucleotides are TGCGCCAGCAGCCCTCGGGAGGGGACGAGGGAGCAGTACTTC.

The chain links TRBV2 to TRBJ2-1, with 10 bases matching TRBD2. V gave up 2 bases and J gave up 1 base; unmatched junction bases: 2. The V gene's germline CDR1 is SNHLY and CDR2 FYNNEI. The CDR3 has 16 residues. This CDR3 is CASSELAGGSYNEQFF. The CDR3, as DNA: TGTGCCAGCAGTGAATTAGCGGGGGGTTCCTACAATGAGCAGTTCTTC.

J is TRBJ2-7 and V is TRBV5-4, with TRBD1 identical over 7 bases. CDR1 SGHNT and CDR2 YYREEE come from the germline V gene (reference sequence). The CDR3 runs 15 residues. V lost 5 bases, J lost 0 bases, and 8 bases stayed unmatched. CDR3 region: CASREEGQSSYEQYF. CDR3 in DNA: TGTGCCAGCAGAGAAGAGGGACAGAGCTCCTACGAGCAGTACTTC.

The rearrangement links TRBV30 to TRBJ2-7, with 9 bases lining up with TRBD1. V lost 4 bases and J lost 6; bases outside the gene matches: 10. Germline V gene data show CDR1 as GTSNPN and CDR2 as SVGIG (reference sequence). There are 14 residues in the CDR3. The CDR3 region is CAWKSDRGVSEQYF. The CDR3 nucleotides are TGTGCCTGGAAGTCTGACAGGGGGGTAAGCGAGCAGTACTTC.

This clone has more than one count but fewer than ten. The chain employs TRBV13 and TRBJ2-7; D may be TRBD2 (6 bases). V lost 5 bases and J 0 bases, leaving 14 bases between the germline ends. Germline V gene data show CDR1 as PRHDT and CDR2 as FYEKMQ (reference sequence). The length of the CDR3 is 15 residues. Here the CDR3 DNA reads TGTGCCAGCAGCATACGAATGACTAGCTCCTACGAGCAGTACTTC. This gives the protein CASSIRMTSSYEQYF.

The gene calls are TRBV30 and TRBJ1-6, with 9 bases that match TRBD1. Germline CDR1 reads GTSNPN; CDR2 reads SVGIG (reference sequence). V shed 7 bases and J 7 bases; nucleotides not matched to a gene: 8. The CDR3 loop spans 14 amino acids. The CDR3: CASTTGQGNSPLHF. The CDR3 DNA reads as TGTGCCTCAACGACCGGACAGGGGAATTCACCCCTCCACTTT.

This clone came up once. V is TRBV4-1 and J is TRBJ2-7, with TRBD2 as a possible D gene (5 bases). The CDR3 is 15 residues long. The germline V gene encodes CDR1 MGHRA and CDR2 YSYEKL. Trimming cost V 6 bases and J 3 bases, with 18 bases left between them. The CDR3 DNA reads TGCGCCAGCAGTCCTTCGATCGACTATATCTACGAGCAGTACTTC. This encodes CASSPSIDYIYEQYF.

V usage is TRBV4-3 and J usage is TRBJ2-3; D is unclear. V was shortened by 0 bases and J by 1 base, with 14 bases between the two germline ends. Germline CDR1 reads LGHNA; CDR2 reads YSLEER. The CDR3 spans 17 residues. CDR3 loop: CASSQDRTLSGTDTQYF. The CDR3 nucleotides are TGCGCCAGCAGCCAAGATCGAACCCTATCCGGCACAGATACGCAGTATTTT.

The chain recombines TRBV7-6 with TRBJ2-7; 7 positions agree with TRBD1. Per germline, CDR1 SGHVS and CDR2 FNYEAQ. This CDR3 is 14 amino acids long. V was pared by 4 bases and J by 6 bases, with 9 bases of the junction left unmatched. This chain's CDR3 is CASSSPDREGEQYF. The CDR3 region has the DNA TGTGCCAGCAGCTCCCCAGACAGGGAAGGCGAGCAGTACTTC.

The V gene is TRBV7-2, the J gene TRBJ2-3; the D gene is possibly TRBD2 (7 bases). CDR1 SGHTA and CDR2 FQGNSA come from the germline V gene. V gave up 3 bases and J gave up 2 bases, with 12 bases separating them. CDR3 length: 15 amino acids. CDR3 nucleotide sequence: TGTGCCAGCAGCTTGGGGGGGCCTGACACAGATACGCAGTATTTT. Protein sequence: CASSLGGPDTDTQYF.

The rearrangement uses TRBV27 and TRBJ1-1; 8 nucleotides match TRBD1. V dropped 4 bases and J dropped 1; count of bases not matched to a gene: 2. The CDR3 has 14 amino acids. Germline CDR1 and CDR2: MNHEY and SMNVEV (reference sequence). The CDR3 DNA is TGTGCCAGCAGTTACGACAGGGGGAACACTGAAGCTTTCTTT. Its protein is CASSYDRGNTEAFF.

The chain recombines TRBV4-1 with TRBJ2-7; D is unclear. Trimming cost V 0 bases and J 2 bases, with 11 bases left between them. This CDR3 spans 15 amino acids. Germline CDR1 MGHRA, CDR2 YSYEKL. The CDR3 reads CASSQDWAEPYEQYF. CDR3 bases: TGCGCCAGCAGCCAAGATTGGGCGGAACCCTACGAGCAGTACTTC.

In this sample, this clone turned up a few times. The rearrangement joins TRBV2 to TRBJ2-3; no clear D gene. The CDR3 consists of 14 residues. The V and J ends lost 6 bases and 2 bases respectively, with 12 bases between them. Germline values: CDR1 SNHLY, CDR2 FYNNEI. The CDR3 is CASRPSRSTDTQYF. The CDR3 DNA is TGTGCCAGCAGGCCTTCTCGTTCCACAGATACGCAGTATTTT.